The 20 T cell receptor beta chains given below trace back to one sample, sequenced in a study of early T cells in non-severe SARS-CoV-2 infection. TCRdb redid the calling of the 5' RACE reads with MiXCR, one entry per CDR3 protein. This table has 80,000 to 95,000 distinct CDR3 sequences, around 13% appearing once. The material sequenced was whole blood. Every receptor here comes from an adult who was a healthcare worker with PCR-confirmed SARS-CoV-2 infection or an uninfected control (not recorded which).

This clonotype came up a few times. The chain has TRBV7-2 and TRBJ2-7; the D gene is possibly TRBD2 (6 bases). The length of the CDR3 is 14 residues. Germline V gene data show CDR1 as SGHTA and CDR2 as FQGNSA. V lost 6 bases and J 1 base, leaving 13 bases between the germline ends. The CDR3 spells CASRWAGPSYEQYF. The CDR3 DNA reads as TGTGCCAGCAGATGGGCGGGGCCGTCCTACGAGCAGTACTTC.

The gene calls are TRBV28 and TRBJ2-5; TRBD2 aligns across 11 bases. Trimming took 8 bases from V and 7 from J; bases not matched to a gene: 3. The CDR3 is 12 amino acids. Germline assignment: CDR1 MDHEN and CDR2 SYDVKM. CDR3 bases: TGTGCCAGCCATACTAGCGGGGGGACCCAGTACTTC. As protein: CASHTSGGTQYF.

The chain couples TRBV2 to TRBJ2-5; no clear D. Deletions cut 5 bases from V and 8 bases from J, with 12 bases between. Germline-derived CDR1 and CDR2 are SNHLY and FYNNEI. CDR3 size: 12 residues. This CDR3 is CASSQAQFTQYF. CDR3 DNA sequence: TGTGCCAGCAGTCAGGCCCAGTTCACCCAGTACTTC.

The chain links TRBV7-9 to TRBJ2-2; TRBD2 matches at 11 bases. The CDR3 sequence is 18 residues long. Trimming cost V 5 bases and J 5 bases; bases outside gene matches: 13. Germline CDR1 and CDR2: SEHNR and FQNEAQ (reference sequence). As DNA, the CDR3 is TGTGCCAGCAGCCCAATCGCATCTAGCGGGGGGTTTACCGGGGAGCTGTTTTTT. Its protein product is CASSPIASSGGFTGELFF.

This rearrangement joins TRBV20-1 to TRBJ2-1; D may be TRBD1 (5 bases). With 0 bases removed from V and 8 bases from J, the gap between germline ends came to 20 bases. This CDR3 region has 16 residues. Germline V gene data show CDR1 as DFQATT and CDR2 as SNEGSKA (reference sequence). The CDR3 DNA sequence: TGCAGTGCTAGAGATCCCGACAGCCCTGATGCCGATGAGCAGTTCTTC. Protein: CSARDPDSPDADEQFF.

This clonotype was counted ten times or more. The chain uses TRBV25-1 and TRBJ1-2, with D possibly matching TRBD1 (5 bases). This CDR3 spans 19 amino acids. Trimming removed 6 bases from V and 4 bases from J, with 30 bases in between. The germline CDR1 and CDR2 sequences are MGHDK and SYGVNS. Written as DNA, the CDR3 is TGTGCCAGCAGAGGTATAGGTAGGGTGGCAGGGTCCCGGCCCTATGGCTACACCTTC. Its translation is CASRGIGRVAGSRPYGYTF.

The chain couples TRBV6-6 to TRBJ2-3; 11 nucleotides align to TRBD2. Germline trimming cut 0 bases from V and 6 bases from J; bases unmatched to any gene: 5. Germline lookup yields CDR1 MNHNY and CDR2 SVGAGI (reference sequence). CDR3 length: 16 residues. Here the CDR3 DNA reads TGTGCCAGCAGTTACTCTTTAGCGGGGGGGAAGGATACGCAGTATTTT. Protein: CASSYSLAGGKDTQYF.

This clonotype was counted ten times or more. The chain recombines TRBV7-2 with TRBJ2-3; 10 bases are a match to TRBD2. Germline CDR1 and CDR2: SGHTA and FQGNSA. Unmatched junction bases numbered 10, after V lost 6 bases and J lost 10 bases. The CDR3 covers 14 residues. DNA for the CDR3: TGTGCCAGCAGTAAAAGCCTAGCGGGGGAGGCGCAGTATTTT. This codes for CASSKSLAGEAQYF.

This clonotype was counted only a few times. This sequence joins TRBV7-2 and TRBJ2-1; D tentatively reads TRBD1 or TRBD2 (6 bases each). The CDR3 extends over 14 amino acids. Germline V gives CDR1 SGHTA, CDR2 FQGNSA. V lost 5 bases and J lost 9, with 17 bases in between. The DNA of the CDR3 is TGTGCCAGCAGCCCACCGGGGGCGTGGGGTGAGCAGTTCTTC. The encoded protein is CASSPPGAWGEQFF.

This clonotype was seen a single time. This chain links TRBV28 with TRBJ2-4; D gene ambiguous. Germline lookup yields CDR1 MDHEN and CDR2 SYDVKM. This CDR3 is 11 amino acids long. The V gene lost 3 bases and the J gene lost 8 bases, with 5 bases spanning the gap. This CDR3 reads CASSFSYIQYF. The CDR3 DNA reads TGTGCCAGCAGTTTTAGTTACATTCAGTACTTC. The full variable domain, rest sourced from reference TRBV28 and TRBJ2-4, is DVKVTQSSRYLVKRTGEKVFLECVQDMDHENMFWYRQDPGLGLRLIYFSYDVKMKEKGDIPEGYSVSREKKERFSLILESASTNQTSMYLCASSFSYIQYFGAGTRLSVL.

The table lists this clonotype with a few counts. The chain is built from TRBV29-1 and TRBJ2-7; 13 bases align to TRBD2. This CDR3 has 14 amino acids. In germline, CDR1 is SQVTM, CDR2 ANQGSEA. V shed 5 bases, J shed 5 bases, and the junction held 6 bases outside the gene matches. The CDR3 DNA reads as TGCAGCGTTTCATCCGGACTAGCGGGGGACGAGCAGTACTTC. Translated: CSVSSGLAGDEQYF.

The chain is built from TRBV6-6 and TRBJ2-5, with D perhaps TRBD2 (5 bases). The CDR3 length is 11 residues. CDR1 and CDR2 (germline): MNHNY, SVGAGI (reference sequence). V shed 4 bases and J shed 5 bases, with 5 bases lying between them. DNA of the CDR3: TGTGCCAGCAGTTGGAGGGAGACCCAGTACTTC. This codes for CASSWRETQYF.

In nucleotides, the CDR3 is TGTGCCAGTAGTATGAGTGGGAGCTCGAACACTGAAGCTTTCTTT. It codes for CASSMSGSSNTEAFF. The V call is TRBV19, the J call TRBJ1-1; no reliable D call. CDR3 length equals 15 residues. CDR1 and CDR2 from the germline V gene are LNHDA and SQIVND (reference sequence). Trimming took 3 bases from V and 1 from J, leaving 12 bases between them.

This rearrangement joins TRBV2 to TRBJ1-5; the match to TRBD1 covers 12 bases. The germline V gene has CDR1 SNHLY and CDR2 FYNNEI. V lost 6 bases to trimming and J lost 7 bases; unmatched junction nucleotides: 4. The CDR3 consists of 14 residues. The CDR3 protein is CASSGTGGTQPQHF. DNA of the CDR3: TGTGCCAGCAGCGGGACAGGGGGCACCCAGCCCCAGCATTTT.

The chain carries TRBV28 and TRBJ2-7, with D unclear. The length of the CDR3 is 16 residues. V was clipped by 5 bases and J by 0 bases, with 17 bases between them. The V gene's germline CDR1 is MDHEN and CDR2 SYDVKM. The CDR3: CASSPRPPRYSYEQYF. CDR3 in DNA: TGTGCCAGCAGTCCCCGCCCACCTCGTTACTCCTACGAGCAGTACTTC. The whole variable domain, remainder taken from reference TRBV28 and TRBJ2-7, is DVKVTQSSRYLVKRTGEKVFLECVQDMDHENMFWYRQDPGLGLRLIYFSYDVKMKEKGDIPEGYSVSREKKERFSLILESASTNQTSMYLCASSPRPPRYSYEQYFGPGTRLTVT.

This clonotype was counted a few times. The chain combines TRBV28 with TRBJ2-4; 8 bases are shared with TRBD1. J lost 0 bases, V lost 2 bases, and 6 bases had no gene match. The CDR3 is 17 amino acids. Germline-derived CDR1 and CDR2 are MDHEN and SYDVKM. CDR3: CASSLIGTGLAKNIQYF. DNA of the CDR3: TGTGCCAGCAGTTTAATCGGGACAGGATTAGCCAAAAACATTCAGTACTTC. The full variable domain, in which reference TRBV28 and TRBJ2-4 provide the parts outside the CDR3, is DVKVTQSSRYLVKRTGEKVFLECVQDMDHENMFWYRQDPGLGLRLIYFSYDVKMKEKGDIPEGYSVSREKKERFSLILESASTNQTSMYLCASSLIGTGLAKNIQYFGAGTRLSVL.

The V call is TRBV20-1, the J call TRBJ2-3, with 9 bases matching TRBD2. The CDR3 loop spans 14 amino acids. The germline V gene encodes CDR1 DFQATT and CDR2 SNEGSKA (reference sequence). Losses at the gene ends were 3 bases for V and 5 bases for J; bases not matched to a gene: 6. CDR3 nucleotides: TGCAGTGCTAGTAGGCGGGGGGGCCTAGATACGCAGTATTTT. Amino acids: CSASRRGGLDTQYF.

The V gene is TRBV7-6, the J gene TRBJ1-1, with D tentatively TRBD1 (5 bases). CDR1 is SGHVS, CDR2 FNYEAQ, per germline. V lost 7 bases to trimming and J lost 5 bases, with 14 bases between them. The CDR3 contains 13 residues. The CDR3 spells CASNSGGGTEAFF. CDR3 sequence (DNA): TGTGCCAGCAATTCTGGGGGAGGGACTGAAGCTTTCTTT.

This clonotype appeared a few times. This chain connects TRBV12-3 or TRBV12-4 to TRBJ1-5; D possibly corresponds to TRBD1 (5 bases). The CDR3 runs 14 residues. V gave up 7 bases and J gave up 2 bases, with 12 bases separating them. CDR3 loop: CASTLQGGNQPQHF. The CDR3 nucleotides read TGTGCCAGCACGCTGCAGGGCGGCAATCAGCCCCAGCATTTT.

The chain carries TRBV2 and TRBJ2-4, with 7 bases matching TRBD1. From germline, CDR1 is SNHLY and CDR2 FYNNEI. The trim removed 6 bases at V and 9 bases at J, leaving 8 bases unmatched. This CDR3 has 13 residues. Written as DNA, the CDR3 is TGTGCCAGCAGGGATCCAGGGGGAAGCATTCAGTACTTC. Its translation: CASRDPGGSIQYF.